The 17 T cell receptor beta chains below were found in one sample sequenced in a study of T cell changes during pregnancy in multiple sclerosis. Repertoires were generated with immunoSEQ multiplex PCR, while TCRdb's copy carries only in-frame clones and drops some. This sample has 70,000 to 100,000 clones; 90% to 95% occur once, and the top ten carry less than 2.5%. The starting material was peripheral blood, obtained in the third trimester of pregnancy. These receptors all stem from a female donor with multiple sclerosis, enrolled in a pregnancy study.

The chain has TRBV6-9 and TRBJ2-1, with 11 bases identical to TRBD2. With 5 bases clipped from V and 5 bases from J, the junction kept 11 bases outside the gene matches. This CDR3 is built from 17 residues. From germline, CDR1 is MNHGY and CDR2 SVAAGI. The CDR3 spells CASSPNGGTSGDNEQFF. The CDR3 DNA is TGTGCCAGCAGTCCGAACGGCGGGACTAGCGGTGACAATGAGCAGTTCTTC.

J is TRBJ2-1 and V is TRBV6-5; 9 nucleotides match TRBD1. The CDR3 spans 15 residues. Germline V gene data show CDR1 as MNHEY and CDR2 as SVGAGI. V trimming: 6 bases; J trimming: 4 bases; junction bases outside the gene matches: 7. The CDR3 nucleotides are TGTGCCAGCAGCCCCGGGACAGGGCCGTACAATGAGCAGTTCTTC. Amino acid sequence: CASSPGTGPYNEQFF.

J is TRBJ2-1 and V is TRBV7-9; 8 nucleotides line up with TRBD2. V was clipped by 5 bases and J by 8 bases; unmatched bases: 5. Looked up from germline, CDR1 is SEHNR and CDR2 is FQNEAQ (reference sequence). The CDR3 covers 13 residues. CDR3: CASSPTSVYEQFF. The CDR3 nucleotides read TGTGCCAGCAGCCCGACTAGCGTCTATGAGCAGTTCTTC.

The rearrangement uses TRBV5-1 and TRBJ2-4; D might be TRBD2 (7 bases). Germline loops: CDR1 SGHRS, CDR2 YFSETQ. The CDR3 loop spans 13 amino acids. V was pared by 0 bases and J by 7 bases, with 8 bases between. The CDR3 nucleotides are TGCGCCAGCAGCTTGGAGGGGGGGAACATTCAGTACTTC. As protein: CASSLEGGNIQYF.

J is TRBJ2-7 and V is TRBV28; 9 nucleotides line up with TRBD2. The CDR3 is made up of 15 amino acids. Germline V gene sequence: CDR1 MDHEN, CDR2 SYDVKM. Germline trimming cut 2 bases from V and 1 base from J; bases unmatched to any gene: 3. The CDR3 loop reads CASSLPAGGSYEQYF. The CDR3 region has the DNA TGTGCCAGCAGTTTACCAGCGGGAGGTTCCTACGAGCAGTACTTC.

J is TRBJ2-1 and V is TRBV9; 7 bases are shared with TRBD1. The CDR3 spans 15 residues. Per the germline V gene, CDR1 is SGDLS and CDR2 is YYNGEE. V shed 4 bases and J 0 bases; nucleotides not matched to a gene: 4. The CDR3 nucleotides are TGTGCCAGCAGCCCCCGACAGGGCTCCTACAATGAGCAGTTCTTC. This sequence encodes CASSPRQGSYNEQFF.

The V call is TRBV12-5, the J call TRBJ2-1; D is possibly TRBD2 (6 bases). V lost 7 bases, J lost 2 bases, and 15 bases lay in between. CDR3 size: 15 residues. Germline CDR1 reads LGHNT; CDR2 reads FRNRAP. The CDR3 reads CASAGSASAYNEQFF. CDR3 nucleotides: TGTGCTAGTGCAGGGTCCGCTAGCGCCTACAATGAGCAGTTCTTC.

This chain uses TRBV30 with TRBJ2-1; TRBD2 matches at 13 bases. The germline V gene encodes CDR1 GTSNPN and CDR2 SVGIG (reference sequence). Trimming took 4 bases from V and 0 from J; bases not matched to a gene: 3. This CDR3 is 16 amino acids long. CDR3: CAWKLAGGPSYNEQFF. In nucleotides, the CDR3 is TGTGCCTGGAAACTAGCGGGAGGGCCCTCCTACAATGAGCAGTTCTTC.

As DNA, the CDR3 is TGCGCCAGCAGCTTGGCGCGGGGAGGGCCTTCAGGGACCCAGTACTTC. Residues: CASSLARGGPSGTQYF. This sequence joins TRBV5-1 and TRBJ2-5; 7 positions agree with TRBD2. The CDR3 has 16 residues. The germline V gene has CDR1 SGHRS and CDR2 YFSETQ. With 0 bases clipped from V and 7 bases from J, the junction kept 12 bases outside the gene matches.

The V gene is TRBV9, the J gene TRBJ1-1; the D is unclear. Germline values: CDR1 SGDLS, CDR2 YYNGEE. With 2 bases removed from V and 1 base from J, the gap between germline ends came to 9 bases. This CDR3 spans 14 amino acids. The chain's CDR3 is CASSVRSSNTEAFF. The CDR3 DNA reads as TGTGCCAGCAGCGTGAGGTCTTCGAACACTGAAGCTTTCTTT.

V gene TRBV4-3 combines with J gene TRBJ1-3; possibly TRBD1 for D (5 bases). The CDR3 is 17 amino acids. Germline lookup yields CDR1 LGHNA and CDR2 YSLEER. V dropped 0 bases and J dropped 6 bases, with 18 bases sitting between them. CDR3 nucleotide sequence: TGCGCCAGCAGCCAAGATCACGGGGGTTTCAGCGCAAACACCATATATTTT. Protein sequence: CASSQDHGGFSANTIYF.

The CDR3 reads CASRGDMRSFYEQYF. In DNA, the CDR3 is TGTGCCAGCAGAGGGGACATGCGGTCCTTCTACGAGCAGTACTTC. V and J are TRBV28 and TRBJ2-7; possibly TRBD1 for D (6 bases). V lost 6 bases, J lost 3 bases, and 18 bases lay in between. Germline loops: CDR1 MDHEN, CDR2 SYDVKM. There are 15 residues in the CDR3.

The J gene is TRBJ1-5, the V gene TRBV18, with D unclear. Deletions cut 1 base from V and 7 bases from J, with 8 bases between. The CDR3 has 13 amino acids. CDR1 and CDR2 (germline): KGHSH, LQKENI. The CDR3 protein is CASSPQSGQPQHF. The CDR3 coding sequence is TGTGCCAGCTCACCACAGTCGGGGCAGCCCCAGCATTTT. Using reference TRBV18 and TRBJ1-5 for the parts outside the CDR3, the full variable domain is NAGVMQNPRHLVRRRGQEARLRCSPMKGHSHVYWYRQLPEEGLKFMVYLQKENIIDESGMPKERFSAEFPKEGPSILRIQQVVRGDSAAYFCASSPQSGQPQHFGDGTRLSIL.

V usage is TRBV5-4 and J usage is TRBJ2-5; possibly TRBD1 for D (6 bases). The V end lost 3 bases, the J end lost 4 bases, and 13 bases lay between the germline ends. CDR3 size: 14 residues. Germline-derived CDR1 and CDR2 are SGHNT and YYREEE (reference sequence). The CDR3 loop reads CASSSGQPAETQYF. The CDR3 DNA reads as TGTGCCAGCAGCTCCGGACAGCCCGCAGAGACCCAGTACTTC.

With regard to this clone: Different DNA sequences within this sample yield the same CDR3. The chain employs TRBV19 and TRBJ2-7, with 10 bases matching TRBD2. The germline CDR1 and CDR2 sequences are LNHDA and SQIVND (reference sequence). V trimming: 9 bases; J trimming: 1 base; junction bases outside the gene matches: 3. This CDR3 has 13 amino acids. The CDR3, as DNA: TGTGCCAGCTCGACTAGCGGGTCCTACGAGCAGTACTTC. It encodes CASSTSGSYEQYF.

The rearrangement joins TRBV5-1 to TRBJ1-3; 7 nucleotides agree with TRBD1. Germline values: CDR1 SGHRS, CDR2 YFSETQ. The V segment lost 1 base and the J segment 0 bases; nucleotides outside the gene matches: 7. The CDR3 loop spans 17 amino acids. The CDR3 DNA reads TGCGCCAGCAGCTTGAGAACAGGGGCGAGCTCTGGAAACACCATATATTTT. Protein sequence: CASSLRTGASSGNTIYF.

This chain connects TRBV6-5 to TRBJ2-4, with D possibly matching TRBD1 (6 bases). This CDR3 has 13 residues. V was pared by 6 bases and J by 9 bases, with 15 bases between. Germline V gives CDR1 MNHEY, CDR2 SVGAGI. The CDR3 region is CASRVIQGTIQYF. Written as DNA, the CDR3 is TGTGCCAGCAGAGTGATTCAGGGGACCATTCAGTACTTC.